The 24 T cell receptor beta chains below come from one sample, sequenced in a study of control samples from healthy donors and cancer patients. Using immunoSEQ multiplex PCR, the repertoire was profiled, and TCRdb retains in-frame clones only, with some absent. Of 40,000 or so clones listed, roughly 90% are singletons. Sample: PBMCs. The receptors stem from a woman in her forties with head and neck cancer.

J is TRBJ1-5 and V is TRBV19, with D tentatively TRBD1 (5 bases). Germline values: CDR1 LNHDA, CDR2 SQIVND (reference sequence). CDR3 length equals 14 residues. V lost 6 bases to trimming and J lost 0 bases, with 9 bases between them. CDR3 amino acids: CASRRQYSNQPQHF. The CDR3 region has the DNA TGTGCCAGTAGAAGACAGTATAGCAATCAGCCCCAGCATTTT.

This clone is a singleton in its sample. The CDR3 loop reads CASSEERRSGNTIYF. The CDR3 nucleotides read TGTGCCAGCAGTGAAGAAAGGCGATCTGGAAACACCATATATTTT. This sequence joins TRBV6-1 and TRBJ1-3; D is unresolved. V shed 1 base and J shed 1 base, with 8 bases lying between them. Germline assignment: CDR1 MNHNS and CDR2 SASEGT. This CDR3 is 15 amino acids long.

The chain recombines TRBV2 with TRBJ1-5; 7 nucleotides match TRBD1. V was clipped by 4 bases and J by 0 bases; unmatched bases: 6. Per germline, CDR1 SNHLY and CDR2 FYNNEI. This CDR3 is built from 16 residues. The CDR3 here is CASSGGGTVSNQPQHF. The CDR3 nucleotides read TGTGCCAGCAGTGGGGGGGGGACAGTTAGCAATCAGCCCCAGCATTTT. The whole variable domain, filled in from reference TRBV2 and TRBJ1-5, reads EPEVTQTPSHQVTQMGQEVILRCVPISNHLYFYWYRQILGQKVEFLVSFYNNEISEKSEIFDDQFSVERPDGSNFTLKIRSTKLEDSAMYFCASSGGGTVSNQPQHFGDGTRLSIL.

This clone is labeled medium-sized. The chain recombines TRBV11-2 with TRBJ2-7; 8 bases are shared with TRBD1. The germline gives CDR1 SGHAT, CDR2 FQNNGV. Trimming at V came to 5 bases and at J to 1 base, leaving 10 bases not matched to a gene. The CDR3 contains 16 residues. The CDR3: CASSPSAGTGSYEQYF. The CDR3 nucleotides are TGTGCCAGCAGCCCATCGGCGGGGACAGGATCCTACGAGCAGTACTTC.

The chain joins TRBV27 to TRBJ2-2; TRBD2 is a possible D gene (7 bases). The length of the CDR3 is 18 residues. Trimming cost V 10 bases and J 0 bases, with 24 bases left between them. The V gene's germline CDR1 is MNHEY and CDR2 SMNVEV (reference sequence). The CDR3 protein is CATLWGPSGRANTGELFF. In DNA form, the CDR3 reads TGTGCCACTCTCTGGGGGCCTAGCGGTCGGGCGAACACCGGGGAGCTGTTTTTT.

The V call is TRBV5-5, the J call TRBJ1-2, with no clear D. The ends were cut back, 1 base at V and 4 bases at J, with 14 bases in the middle. The CDR3 has 15 amino acids. CDR1 is SGHKS and CDR2 is YYEKEE in the germline V gene (reference sequence). Here the CDR3 reads CASSLRPDELYGYTF. The CDR3 DNA is TGTGCCAGCAGCTTGCGGCCGGACGAACTCTATGGCTACACCTTC.

The chain has TRBV10-3 and TRBJ1-1; 7 bases line up with TRBD1. CDR1 and CDR2 from the germline V gene are ENHRY and SYGVKD. With 6 bases clipped from V and 6 bases from J, the junction kept 10 bases outside the gene matches. This CDR3 is built from 14 residues. Written as DNA, the CDR3 is TGTGCCATCAGAACCACGCAGGGGGGATCTGAAGCTTTCTTT. Translating gives CAIRTTQGGSEAFF.

V is TRBV28 and J is TRBJ2-4; 13 nucleotides agree with TRBD2. This CDR3 contains 21 residues. V dropped 2 bases and J dropped 3; count of bases not matched to a gene: 16. Germline CDR1 and CDR2: MDHEN and SYDVKM. Here the CDR3 DNA reads TGTGCCAGCAGTTTACGCGTGGGGACTAGCGGGACCAGTCCCCACAAAAACATTCAGTACTTC. Protein product: CASSLRVGTSGTSPHKNIQYF.

The J gene is TRBJ2-2, the V gene TRBV2; unclear D gene. The CDR3 totals 13 residues. Germline lookup yields CDR1 SNHLY and CDR2 FYNNEI. Trimming stripped 6 bases from V and 1 base from J, with 6 bases between. The CDR3 sequence is CASRVQNTGELFF. CDR3 coding DNA: TGTGCCAGCAGGGTCCAGAACACCGGGGAGCTGTTTTTT.

The chain uses TRBV25-1 and TRBJ2-5, with D tentatively TRBD2 (6 bases). CDR1 MGHDK and CDR2 SYGVNS come from the germline V gene. V dropped 1 base and J dropped 4 bases, with 13 bases sitting between them. The CDR3 has 15 residues. The CDR3 coding sequence is TGTGCCAGCAGTGAATCGCAAGCCGGGGGAGAGACCCAGTACTTC. Translated: CASSESQAGGETQYF. Full variable domain (outside the CDR3, taken from reference TRBV25-1 and TRBJ2-5): EADIYQTPRYLVIGTGKKITLECSQTMGHDKMYWYQQDPGMELHLIHYSYGVNSTEKGDLSSESTVSRIRTEHFPLTLESARPSHTSQYLCASSESQAGGETQYFGPGTRLLVL.

V and J are TRBV5-4 and TRBJ1-5; D may be TRBD1 (5 bases). Looked up from germline, CDR1 is SGHNT and CDR2 is YYREEE (reference sequence). The CDR3 consists of 13 residues. Trimming took 4 bases from V and 1 from J, leaving 6 bases between them. The CDR3 loop is CASSRDSNQPQHF. Written as DNA, the CDR3 is TGTGCCAGCAGCCGGGACAGCAATCAGCCCCAGCATTTT.

This sequence joins TRBV10-1 and TRBJ2-3; D tentatively reads TRBD1 or TRBD2 (6 bases each). Germline loops: CDR1 WNHNN, CDR2 SYGVQD (reference sequence). The CDR3 consists of 15 residues. V dropped 3 bases and J dropped 0 bases, with 10 bases sitting between them. The chain's CDR3 is CASSEGGSSTDTQYF. DNA for the CDR3: TGCGCCAGCAGTGAAGGGGGGTCGAGCACAGATACGCAGTATTTT.

This clone was recorded once. V gene TRBV25-1 combines with J gene TRBJ2-1; the match to TRBD2 covers 14 bases. V was clipped by 6 bases and J by 7 bases; unmatched bases: 8. Germline V CDR1 and CDR2: MGHDK, SYGVNS. The CDR3 is made up of 16 amino acids. The CDR3 sequence is CASRRAGTSGSNEQFF. CDR3 bases: TGTGCCAGCAGGCGCGCCGGGACTAGCGGGAGTAATGAGCAGTTCTTC. The full variable domain, completed using reference TRBV25-1 and TRBJ2-1, is EADIYQTPRYLVIGTGKKITLECSQTMGHDKMYWYQQDPGMELHLIHYSYGVNSTEKGDLSSESTVSRIRTEHFPLTLESARPSHTSQYLCASRRAGTSGSNEQFFGPGTRLTVL.

V usage is TRBV25-1 and J usage is TRBJ2-5; D is possibly TRBD1 (5 bases). The CDR3 extends over 15 amino acids. Germline CDR1 and CDR2: MGHDK and SYGVNS. Trimming left V 0 bases short and J 4 bases short, with 12 bases between. The CDR3 region has the DNA TGTGCCAGCAGTGAATATTCGGCAGGGCCAGAGACCCAGTACTTC. This encodes CASSEYSAGPETQYF.

The rearrangement links TRBV2 to TRBJ1-1; 9 nucleotides line up with TRBD1. Trimming at V came to 1 base and at J to 6 bases, leaving 3 bases not matched to a gene. CDR1 and CDR2 (germline): SNHLY, FYNNEI. The CDR3 length is 14 residues. CDR3 sequence: CASSEGNRGPEAFF. The CDR3 DNA sequence: TGTGCCAGCAGTGAAGGTAACAGGGGGCCTGAAGCTTTCTTT.

This clone was picked up a small number of times. This chain joins TRBV18 and TRBJ2-7; 9 nucleotides line up with TRBD1. The CDR3 runs to 16 residues. CDR1 is KGHSH, CDR2 LQKENI, per germline. With V trimmed by 1 base and J by 7 bases, 11 bases remained unmatched. CDR3 in amino acids: CASSPLRQGGTGEQYF. CDR3 nucleotide sequence: TGTGCCAGCTCACCACTCCGACAGGGGGGGACCGGAGAGCAGTACTTC. Full variable domain (outside the CDR3, taken from reference TRBV18 and TRBJ2-7): NAGVMQNPRHLVRRRGQEARLRCSPMKGHSHVYWYRQLPEEGLKFMVYLQKENIIDESGMPKERFSAEFPKEGPSILRIQQVVRGDSAAYFCASSPLRQGGTGEQYFGPGTRLTVT.

As DNA, the CDR3 is TGTGCCAGCAGGGACTGGTGGAAGCAGTTCTTC. This translates into CASRDWWKQFF. The chain is built from TRBV6-5 and TRBJ2-1; D is perhaps TRBD2 (5 bases). The CDR3 sequence is 11 residues long. CDR1 is MNHEY, CDR2 SVGAGI, per germline. V was shortened by 6 bases and J by 11 bases, with 11 bases between the two germline ends.

This clone was detected only a few times. The chain's CDR3 is CASSVESPGTPYEQYF. CDR3 sequence (DNA): TGTGCCAGCAGCGTAGAGAGTCCTGGTACGCCCTACGAGCAGTACTTC. The chain combines TRBV9 with TRBJ2-7; D is ambiguous. The germline V gene encodes CDR1 SGDLS and CDR2 YYNGEE. CDR3 size: 16 residues. V dropped 0 bases and J dropped 2 bases, with 15 bases sitting between them.

V gene TRBV12-5 combines with J gene TRBJ1-1; D not resolved. The ends were cut back, 0 bases at V and 4 bases at J, with 9 bases in the middle. Germline CDR1 and CDR2: LGHNT and FRNRAP. The CDR3 loop spans 14 amino acids. The CDR3 region has the DNA TGTGCTAGTGGTTTGGTTCCGGGGATCACTGAAGCTTTCTTT. Its protein is CASGLVPGITEAFF.

The gene calls are TRBV7-8 and TRBJ1-2; 7 bases agree with TRBD1. Trimming took 1 base from V and 4 from J; bases not matched to a gene: 15. This CDR3 comprises 18 residues. Germline V CDR1 and CDR2: SGHVS, FQNEAQ. The CDR3 DNA sequence: TGTGCCAGCAGCTTAGGAGACAGGGTACCTCGCCCATTCTATGGCTACACCTTC. As protein: CASSLGDRVPRPFYGYTF.

In the case of this clone: A junction boundary mismatches the germline segment, possibly from a read error. The CDR3 is CANSQGGWLAGAQETQYF. In nucleotides, the CDR3 is TGTGCCAACAGCCAAGGAGGATGGCTAGCGGGGGCCCAAGAGACCCAGTACTTC. V usage is TRBV3-1 (or the pseudogene TRBV3-2) and J usage is TRBJ2-5; 10 nucleotides match TRBD2. The CDR3 runs to 18 residues. The germline gives CDR1 LGHDT, CDR2 YNNKEL (reference sequence).

CDR3 loop: CASSEQQGADTEAFF. CDR3 bases: TGCGCCAGCAGTGAGCAGCAGGGGGCTGACACTGAAGCTTTCTTT. V usage is TRBV10-2 and J usage is TRBJ1-1, with 8 bases lining up with TRBD1. J lost 3 bases, V lost 2 bases, and 5 bases had no gene match. The CDR3 covers 15 residues. CDR1 is WSHSY and CDR2 is SAAADI in the germline V gene.

The chain combines TRBV18 with TRBJ1-6; weak D call: TRBD1 (5 bases). CDR3 size: 16 residues. Germline lookup yields CDR1 KGHSH and CDR2 LQKENI. V was trimmed by 5 bases and J by 0 bases, leaving 11 bases between them. CDR3 loop: CASSGGISSYNSPLHF. As DNA, the CDR3 is TGTGCCAGCTCAGGGGGTATTAGCTCCTATAATTCACCCCTCCACTTT.

The chain employs TRBV19 and TRBJ2-7; TRBD2 matches at 7 bases. V shed 3 bases and J 6 bases; nucleotides not matched to a gene: 5. This CDR3 contains 13 residues. CDR1 and CDR2 (germline): LNHDA, SQIVND (reference sequence). The CDR3 reads CASSIQRGPEQYF. Here the CDR3 DNA reads TGTGCCAGTAGTATTCAGCGGGGCCCCGAGCAGTACTTC.